The clone carrying this T cell receptor beta chain was recorded many times. The data are from a study of CD8 T cells in ankylosing spondylitis. MiXCR, applied by TCRdb to the 5' RACE reads, yields one record per CDR3 protein. The data hold around 25,000 distinct CDR3 sequences, with 2% to 3% observed a single time. This CDR3 has 13 amino acids. Trimming cost V 0 bases and J 0 bases, with 3 bases left between them. Germline CDR1 and CDR2: SGDLS and YYNGEE. The V gene is TRBV9, the J gene TRBJ1-1; no firm D call. Sample: blood, either unsorted or a sorted T cell fraction (not recorded which). This receptor was taken from a female donor with ankylosing spondylitis or in good health (not recorded which). CDR3 region: CASSVVMNTEAFF. In DNA form, the CDR3 reads TGTGCCAGCAGCGTAGTTATGAACACTGAAGCTTTCTTT.